Presented here are 27 T cell receptor beta chains from one specimen sequenced in a study of blood T cell repertoires in COVID-19. Here immunoSEQ multiplex PCR was the method, and the copy in TCRdb shows in-frame clones only, minus some. The sample shows approximately 28,000 clones, 72% of them seen only once. Source material: peripheral blood. Every receptor here comes from a boy aged 2 to 10 with active or convalescent COVID-19.

The V and J genes are TRBV4-1 and TRBJ2-7; 7 bases map to TRBD2. There are 17 residues in the CDR3. The germline V gene encodes CDR1 MGHRA and CDR2 YSYEKL. Unmatched junction bases numbered 12, after V lost 0 bases and J lost 4 bases. This CDR3 is CASSQDGLRTSVYEQYF. In nucleotides, the CDR3 is TGCGCCAGCAGCCAAGATGGTCTTCGGACTAGTGTTTACGAGCAGTACTTC.

V gene TRBV4-3 combines with J gene TRBJ2-7, with 10 bases aligning to TRBD2. The ends lost 0 bases at V and 1 base at J; junction bases unmatched: 9. The CDR3 is made up of 18 amino acids. Germline CDR1 and CDR2: LGHNA and YSLEER. Written as DNA, the CDR3 is TGCGCCAGCAGCCAAGACCCCGGGACTAGCGTATCGTCCTACGAGCAGTACTTC. As protein: CASSQDPGTSVSSYEQYF.

The V call is TRBV5-4, the J call TRBJ1-2; 8 nucleotides agree with TRBD1. Germline V gene data show CDR1 as SGHNT and CDR2 as YYREEE (reference sequence). The length of the CDR3 is 16 residues. The V gene end was trimmed by 0 bases and the J gene end by 8 bases; junction bases not matched to a gene: 12. DNA of the CDR3: TGTGCCAGCAGCTTGGCTGAGCTGGGACAGGCCGGGGGCTACACCTTC. Translating gives CASSLAELGQAGGYTF.

The V and J genes are TRBV30 and TRBJ1-2; D unresolved. Germline V gene sequence: CDR1 GTSNPN, CDR2 SVGIG (reference sequence). V was shortened by 2 bases and J by 4 bases, with 20 bases between the two germline ends. The CDR3 extends over 16 amino acids. CDR3: CAWSPPGGSSGYGYTF. CDR3 coding DNA: TGTGCCTGGAGTCCCCCCGGAGGGAGTAGTGGCTATGGCTACACCTTC.

The chain has TRBV5-5 and TRBJ2-5; 8 nucleotides align to TRBD1. J lost 5 bases, V lost 3 bases, and 3 bases had no gene match. The CDR3 contains 13 residues. Germline lookup yields CDR1 SGHKS and CDR2 YYEKEE (reference sequence). The CDR3 DNA is TGTGCCAGCAGCTGGACAGGGAGTGAGACCCAGTACTTC. Its protein product is CASSWTGSETQYF.

This clone was counted at least ten times. V gene TRBV7-2 combines with J gene TRBJ2-7, with TRBD1 matching 7 bases. The trim removed 5 bases at V and 4 bases at J, leaving 8 bases unmatched. The CDR3 contains 14 residues. Looked up from germline, CDR1 is SGHTA and CDR2 is FQGNSA. The CDR3 loop reads CASSLDRVRYEQYF. The DNA of the CDR3 is TGTGCCAGCAGCCTCGACAGGGTGAGGTACGAGCAGTACTTC. Combining the CDR3 with reference TRBV7-2 and TRBJ2-7 gives the whole variable domain GAGVSQSPSNKVTEKGKDVELRCDPISGHTALYWYRQSLGQGLEFLIYFQGNSAPDKSGLPSDRFSAERTGGSVSTLTIQRTQQEDSAVYLCASSLDRVRYEQYFGPGTRLTVT.

The rearrangement uses TRBV6-5 and TRBJ2-5; D might be TRBD2 (6 bases). CDR1 is MNHEY, CDR2 SVGAGI, per germline. Trimming took off 6 bases at V and 1 base at J, with 12 bases between the two ends. CDR3 length: 14 amino acids. DNA for the CDR3: TGTGCCAGCAGACCCGGGACTTCCCAAGAGACCCAGTACTTC. This sequence encodes CASRPGTSQETQYF.

The V gene is TRBV4-1, the J gene TRBJ1-1; a possible D gene is TRBD1 (5 bases). The CDR3 has 15 amino acids. V gave up 4 bases and J gave up 4 bases, with 16 bases separating them. The germline V gene encodes CDR1 MGHRA and CDR2 YSYEKL. The CDR3 coding sequence is TGCGCCAGCAGCCCCGCTGGTACTGGGGCCACTGAAGCTTTCTTT. As protein: CASSPAGTGATEAFF.

The chain is built from TRBV7-9 and TRBJ2-3; 10 bases align to TRBD2. Trimming cost V 6 bases and J 3 bases; bases outside gene matches: 3. CDR1 and CDR2 from the germline V gene are SEHNR and FQNEAQ (reference sequence). The CDR3 consists of 14 residues. CDR3 coding DNA: TGTGCCAGCAGAGCGGGAGGGAAGACAGATACGCAGTATTTT. This sequence encodes CASRAGGKTDTQYF.

The genes are TRBV7-9 and TRBJ1-6, with D maybe TRBD1 (5 bases). V was trimmed by 5 bases and J by 0 bases, leaving 14 bases between them. The germline V gene has CDR1 SEHNR and CDR2 FQNEAQ (reference sequence). This CDR3 spans 17 amino acids. The CDR3 sequence is CASSPPWRGSYNSPLHF. Here the CDR3 DNA reads TGTGCCAGCAGCCCCCCCTGGAGGGGCTCCTATAATTCACCCCTCCACTTT.

This clone came up once. The CDR3 spells CASSLRGPLVNSPLHF. In DNA, the CDR3 is TGTGCCAGCAGCCTAAGAGGCCCTTTAGTTAATTCACCCCTCCACTTT. V and J are TRBV14 and TRBJ1-6; D call uncertain. Trimming stripped 4 bases from V and 6 bases from J, with 16 bases between. The CDR3 is 16 amino acids. Germline loops: CDR1 SGHDN, CDR2 FVKESK.

The rearrangement links TRBV7-9 to TRBJ1-4; TRBD1 agrees at 7 bases. Germline V CDR1 and CDR2: SEHNR, FQNEAQ (reference sequence). The V and J ends lost 5 bases and 3 bases, in that order; junction bases with no gene match: 6. This CDR3 spans 15 amino acids. This CDR3 reads CASSTDREANEKLFF. The CDR3 nucleotides read TGTGCCAGCAGCACCGACAGGGAGGCTAATGAAAAACTGTTTTTT.

This clone was seen a handful of times. The rearrangement uses TRBV7-2 and TRBJ2-7, with TRBD2 matching 8 bases. Germline trimming cut 4 bases from V and 5 bases from J; bases unmatched to any gene: 4. The CDR3 spans 13 residues. CDR1 SGHTA and CDR2 FQGNSA come from the germline V gene. The CDR3 sequence: CASSSGTRNEQYF. CDR3 coding DNA: TGTGCCAGCAGCTCCGGGACTAGAAACGAGCAGTACTTC.

V usage is TRBV4-3 and J usage is TRBJ2-5, with TRBD2 matching 7 bases. With V trimmed by 4 bases and J by 7 bases, 15 bases remained unmatched. This CDR3 contains 16 residues. Germline V gives CDR1 LGHNA, CDR2 YSLEER. The CDR3 DNA sequence: TGCGCCAGCAGCCCGGGGAGGGAACTGGGTCGGGGGACCCAGTACTTC. As protein: CASSPGRELGRGTQYF.

The chain carries TRBV5-4 and TRBJ2-2; 11 bases are shared with TRBD2. Per the germline V gene, CDR1 is SGHNT and CDR2 is YYREEE (reference sequence). V trimming: 4 bases; J trimming: 4 bases; junction bases outside the gene matches: 9. The CDR3 length is 17 residues. CDR3 nucleotides: TGTGCCAGCAGCGACGGGACTAGCGGTGTTTTCACCGGGGAGCTGTTTTTT. Translation: CASSDGTSGVFTGELFF.

This clone was detected only a few times. The J gene is TRBJ2-2, the V gene TRBV7-6; possible D gene TRBD2, 5 bases. The CDR3 is made up of 15 amino acids. Germline V gene sequence: CDR1 SGHVS, CDR2 FNYEAQ. V lost 5 bases, J lost 6 bases, and 16 bases lay in between. The CDR3 loop is CASSGSLGEPGELFF. The CDR3 DNA is TGTGCCAGCAGCGGATCACTTGGGGAGCCCGGGGAGCTGTTTTTT.

The rearrangement uses TRBV27 and TRBJ1-1, with 7 nucleotides matching TRBD1. CDR3 length: 14 amino acids. With 2 bases clipped from V and 5 bases from J, the junction kept 5 bases outside the gene matches. CDR1 is MNHEY and CDR2 is SMNVEV in the germline V gene (reference sequence). The CDR3 protein is CASSLVGRGTEAFF. For the CDR3, the DNA is TGTGCCAGCAGTTTAGTGGGCAGGGGGACTGAAGCTTTCTTT.

This chain joins TRBV29-1 and TRBJ2-1; the match to TRBD2 covers 8 bases. Losses at the gene ends were 2 bases for V and 0 bases for J; bases not matched to a gene: 6. The CDR3 has 16 residues. Looked up from germline, CDR1 is SQVTM and CDR2 is ANQGSEA. Here the CDR3 reads CSVERASGPSYNEQFF. The CDR3 DNA reads as TGCAGCGTTGAAAGAGCTAGCGGGCCCTCCTACAATGAGCAGTTCTTC.

The V and J genes are TRBV15 and TRBJ2-3; perhaps TRBD1 as D (5 bases). The V and J ends lost 0 bases and 4 bases respectively, with 8 bases between them. The germline gives CDR1 LNHNV, CDR2 YYDKDF (reference sequence). CDR3 length: 14 residues. CDR3 DNA sequence: TGTGCCACCAGCAGAGACCCCAGGGCAGATACGCAGTATTTT. Amino acid sequence: CATSRDPRADTQYF.

This rearrangement joins TRBV19 to TRBJ1-3; 10 bases line up with TRBD1. Per germline, CDR1 LNHDA and CDR2 SQIVND (reference sequence). This CDR3 has 16 residues. V dropped 6 bases and J dropped 4; count of bases not matched to a gene: 9. The CDR3 nucleotides read TGTGCCAGTAGAGAACTTCGGGACAGGGGAGGAAACACCATATATTTT. Its protein product is CASRELRDRGGNTIYF.

The rearrangement uses TRBV5-1 and TRBJ2-5, with TRBD2 matching 7 bases. CDR1 is SGHRS, CDR2 YFSETQ, per germline. V was clipped by 2 bases and J by 7 bases; unmatched bases: 14. CDR3 length equals 16 residues. As DNA, the CDR3 is TGCGCCAGCAGCTTCCCACTTGGACTAGTGACGGGGACCCAGTACTTC. As protein: CASSFPLGLVTGTQYF.

J is TRBJ1-2 and V is TRBV6-5; D is unclear. Germline CDR1 is MNHEY and CDR2 is SVGAGI. The V end was cut by 0 bases, the J end by 2 bases, with 13 bases between. CDR3 length: 16 residues. DNA for the CDR3: TGTGCCAGCAGTTACTCGGGCTCTTCTAAGAACTATGGCTACACCTTC. Translated, it gives CASSYSGSSKNYGYTF.

V and J are TRBV12-3 or TRBV12-4 and TRBJ1-5; D gene unclear. The CDR3 sequence is 12 residues long. Trimming stripped 3 bases from V and 7 bases from J, with 7 bases between. CDR3 DNA sequence: TGTGCCAGCAGTTTCCTCGAGCAGCCCCAGCATTTT. This translates into CASSFLEQPQHF.

This clone was found once. The chain couples TRBV19 to TRBJ2-3, with TRBD2 identical over 14 bases. CDR1 LNHDA and CDR2 SQIVND come from the germline V gene (reference sequence). The junction had 3 bases not matched to a gene; V was cut back by 8 bases and J by 2 bases. The CDR3 sequence is 15 residues long. The CDR3 protein is CASRTSGGYTDTQYF. Here the CDR3 DNA reads TGTGCCAGTCGGACTAGCGGGGGGTACACAGATACGCAGTATTTT.

This clone was observed a handful of times. As DNA, the CDR3 is TGTGCCAGTAGCAGAGCGGACCGCACAGATACGCAGTATTTT. Translating gives CASSRADRTDTQYF. The genes are TRBV19 and TRBJ2-3; TRBD2 is a possible D gene (5 bases). V shed 6 bases and J shed 1 base, with 11 bases lying between them. Germline V CDR1 and CDR2: LNHDA, SQIVND (reference sequence). The CDR3 is made up of 14 amino acids.

The chain joins TRBV6-2 or TRBV6-3 to TRBJ2-3, with unresolved D. Between the trimmed V and J ends, which lost 3 bases and 8 bases, there was a span of 9 bases. The CDR3 loop spans 12 amino acids. Germline V gene lookup returns CDR1 MNHEY and CDR2 SVGEGT. CDR3 DNA sequence: TGTGCCAGCAGTTATGGGCCTTCTACGCAGTATTTT. As protein: CASSYGPSTQYF.

The V call is TRBV18, the J call TRBJ1-1; D may be TRBD1 (5 bases). Germline CDR1 and CDR2: KGHSH and LQKENI. V lost 0 bases and J lost 8, with 22 bases in between. There are 17 residues in the CDR3. This chain's CDR3 is CASSPPILEGPWEEAFF. CDR3 coding DNA: TGTGCCAGCTCACCACCGATATTGGAGGGGCCTTGGGAAGAAGCTTTCTTT.